This is a list of T cell receptor beta chains from one sample in a study of T cells in Graves' hyperthyroidism and ophthalmopathy. MiXCR was run by TCRdb on the multiplex PCR reads, yielding one entry per CDR3 protein. The sample carries about 560,000 distinct CDR3 sequences, 16% recorded once. The sequencing sample was made of blood. The receptors shown here come from a young woman with Graves' hyperthyroidism. The CDR3 runs from the conserved cysteine through the conserved F or W. The size field is filled for only some rows; it gives once, few, many or a size class.

size	V	CDR3
NA	TRBV7-6	CASSTRSQGAKNVYEQYF
many	TRBV12-3/TRBV12-4	CASSWGKTQYF
many	TRBV7-3	CASSLISSGYNEQFF
NA	TRBV6-2/TRBV6-3	CASVSGLLSGNTIYF
many	TRBV28	CASTLRWGSDTQYF
many	TRBV12-3/TRBV12-4	CASSPTTGHEQYF
NA	TRBV5-5	CASSFLQGGNEQFF
NA	TRBV6-2/TRBV6-3	CASTIPGPEQFF
many	TRBV12-3/TRBV12-4	CASSLVHTLHGYTF
many	TRBV6-1	CASSNQGFNQPQHF
NA	TRBV10-3	CAINQGTDYGYTF
many	TRBV12-3/TRBV12-4	CASSPLTSGTSYNEQFF
few	TRBV19	CASSLGLAGGPILAEQFF
NA	TRBV28	CASSERGATNYGYTF
NA	TRBV25-1	CASSEYKASGANVLTF
NA	TRBV6-1	CASSQQGGETQYF
NA	TRBV6-5	CASSYGGGNTGELFF
NA	TRBV18	CASSRGQGKAGNTIYF
NA	TRBV27	CASSKASGISGGEQHF
NA	TRBV27	CASSSGLAPLYF
few	TRBV24-1	CATSEPGEETQYF
NA	TRBV20-1	CSATPGYSYEQYF
many	TRBV7-9	CASSHSDPEETQYF
many	TRBV20-1	CSAKTTGLQPQHF